A single sample is the source of the 31 T cell receptor beta chains below, sequenced in a study of cytomegalovirus exposure and HLA in healthy donors. Use of 60 Vbeta and 13 Jbeta primers characterized the PCR. Sequencing used immunoSEQ multiplex PCR; TCRdb keeps in-frame clones, though not all of them. The table shows fewer than 130,000 clones, with roughly 85% occurring only once. Sequencing used PBMCs. These TCRs come from a woman in her forties in good health and CMV-seronegative.

This chain uses TRBV4-1 with TRBJ2-5; 10 bases map to TRBD2. V was clipped by 1 base and J by 3 bases; unmatched bases: 5. This CDR3 region has 16 residues. The germline V gene has CDR1 MGHRA and CDR2 YSYEKL. The CDR3 DNA reads as TGCGCCAGCAGCCAAGCGCCCACTAGCGGGGAAGAGACCCAGTACTTC. It encodes CASSQAPTSGEETQYF.

This chain links TRBV11-2 with TRBJ2-1, with a tentative D call TRBD1 (6 bases). The V and J ends lost 3 bases and 0 bases respectively, with 12 bases between them. Germline loops: CDR1 SGHAT, CDR2 FQNNGV. CDR3 size: 16 residues. As DNA, the CDR3 is TGTGCCAGCAGCTTCCAACAGGGAAGCTCCTACAATGAGCAGTTCTTC. Protein product: CASSFQQGSSYNEQFF.

This clone was detected only once. The junction differs from germline at one of its ends, possibly a read error. The chain is built from TRBV7-9 and TRBJ1-4; D gene uncertain. Germline V lookup: CDR1 SEHNR, CDR2 FQNEAQ (reference sequence). There are 15 residues in the CDR3. The CDR3 is CSSSLMAPTNEKLFF. The CDR3 DNA follows: TGTTCCAGCAGCTTAATGGCTCCAACTAATGAAAAACTGTTTTTT.

The genes are TRBV27 and TRBJ2-7; 9 bases agree with TRBD1. This CDR3 spans 14 amino acids. In germline, CDR1 is MNHEY, CDR2 SMNVEV (reference sequence). Trimming removed 6 bases from V and 1 base from J; junction bases left unmatched: 4. The DNA of the CDR3 is TGTGCCAGCAGGCGACAGGGGGGTTCCTACGAGCAGTACTTC. This encodes CASRRQGGSYEQYF.

The chain joins TRBV21-1 to TRBJ2-4; the D call TRBD2 from the table was never checked on the DNA. TRBV21-1 is a pseudogene locus. This CDR3 contains 14 residues. In DNA, the CDR3 is TGTGCCAGCAGCAGGGAGTTAGCCAAAAACATTCAGTACTTC. The encoded protein is CASSRELAKNIQYF.

This chain links TRBV28 with TRBJ2-7; 8 bases map to TRBD1. CDR1 and CDR2 (germline): MDHEN, SYDVKM. The V gene end was trimmed by 4 bases and the J gene end by 3 bases; junction bases not matched to a gene: 8. The CDR3 totals 15 residues. The chain's CDR3 is CASSSPGTGLYEQYF. CDR3 nucleotides: TGTGCCAGCAGTTCGCCCGGGACAGGTCTCTACGAGCAGTACTTC.

Worth noting for this clone: The junction shows a germline mismatch at one end, possibly a read error. In the same sample, other DNA sequences code for this CDR3. V is TRBV15 and J is TRBJ2-7, with unresolved D. CDR3 length: 13 amino acids. Germline V lookup: CDR1 LNHNV, CDR2 YYDKDF (reference sequence). The CDR3, as DNA: TGTGCTACCAGCACGCGGCAGAACTACGAGCAGTACTTC. As protein: CATSTRQNYEQYF.

The genes are TRBV10-3 and TRBJ2-3; 7 positions match TRBD2. V dropped 3 bases and J dropped 3; count of bases not matched to a gene: 12. The germline gives CDR1 ENHRY, CDR2 SYGVKD. This CDR3 region has 17 residues. The CDR3 protein is CAISDRFAGERTDTQYF. The CDR3 nucleotides read TGTGCCATCAGTGATCGGTTCGCGGGAGAGAGGACAGATACGCAGTATTTT.

V and J are TRBV10-2 and TRBJ2-3; no clear D gene. The CDR3 covers 13 residues. Trimming stripped 3 bases from V and 3 bases from J, with 7 bases between. Germline lookup yields CDR1 WSHSY and CDR2 SAAADI. This CDR3 reads CASSEPETDTQYF. The CDR3 nucleotides are TGCGCCAGCAGTGAACCCGAGACAGATACGCAGTATTTT.

The rearrangement uses TRBV7-8 and TRBJ1-5; 11 bases align to TRBD1. This CDR3 contains 15 residues. J lost 7 bases, V lost 4 bases, and 6 bases had no gene match. Germline V lookup: CDR1 SGHVS, CDR2 FQNEAQ. The CDR3 here is CASSSGTGGWQPQHF. CDR3 sequence (DNA): TGTGCCAGCAGCTCCGGGACAGGGGGATGGCAGCCCCAGCATTTT.

V and J are TRBV4-3 and TRBJ2-7; 10 nucleotides match TRBD2. Losses at the gene ends were 2 bases for V and 5 bases for J; bases not matched to a gene: 12. This CDR3 contains 17 residues. Germline V CDR1 and CDR2: LGHNA, YSLEER. CDR3 nucleotides: TGCGCCAGCAGCCAACAACAAGCGGGAGGGTCATCAAACGAGCAGTACTTC. Translating it yields CASSQQQAGGSSNEQYF.

The chain employs TRBV28 and TRBJ1-1; no firm D call. Trimming removed 5 bases at V and 8 bases at J, with 15 bases between. In germline, CDR1 is MDHEN, CDR2 SYDVKM. The CDR3 is 13 residues long. CDR3 in amino acids: CASSRRSGVEAFF. The CDR3 nucleotides read TGTGCCAGCAGTCGTAGATCCGGGGTAGAAGCTTTCTTT. Together with reference TRBV28 and TRBJ1-1, the CDR3 gives the full variable domain: DVKVTQSSRYLVKRTGEKVFLECVQDMDHENMFWYRQDPGLGLRLIYFSYDVKMKEKGDIPEGYSVSREKKERFSLILESASTNQTSMYLCASSRRSGVEAFFGQGTRLTVV.

The J gene is TRBJ1-3, the V gene TRBV18; 7 nucleotides align to TRBD1. Germline V CDR1 and CDR2: KGHSH, LQKENI. The CDR3 runs to 16 residues. With V trimmed by 3 bases and J by 0 bases, 5 bases remained unmatched. CDR3 coding DNA: TGTGCCAGCTCACCCCCGACAGGGCTCTCTGGAAACACCATATATTTT. It yields the protein CASSPPTGLSGNTIYF.

The CDR3 here is CASSPGGTDTQYF. In nucleotides, the CDR3 is TGTGCCAGCAGCCCCGGGGGGACAGATACGCAGTATTTT. V is TRBV7-8 and J is TRBJ2-3; 7 bases fit TRBD2. The CDR3 has 13 amino acids. The germline V gene has CDR1 SGHVS and CDR2 FQNEAQ. With 5 bases clipped from V and 3 bases from J, the junction kept 2 bases outside the gene matches. The full variable domain, in which reference TRBV7-8 and TRBJ2-3 provide the parts outside the CDR3, is GAGVSQSPRYKVAKRGQDVALRCDPISGHVSLFWYQQALGQGPEFLTYFQNEAQLDKSGLPSDRFFAERPEGSVSTLKIQRTQQEDSAVYLCASSPGGTDTQYFGPGTRLTVL.

The chain has TRBV7-2 and TRBJ2-1; the D gene is possibly TRBD2 (5 bases). Trimming shortened V by 3 bases and J by 2 bases, and 8 bases separated the two germline ends. From germline, CDR1 is SGHTA and CDR2 FQGNSA. This CDR3 spans 14 amino acids. In DNA form, the CDR3 reads TGTGCCAGCAGCTTCGGAGGCGCCTACAATGAGCAGTTCTTC. The encoded protein is CASSFGGAYNEQFF. Full variable domain (remainder filled in from reference TRBV7-2 and TRBJ2-1): GAGVSQSPSNKVTEKGKDVELRCDPISGHTALYWYRQSLGQGLEFLIYFQGNSAPDKSGLPSDRFSAERTGGSVSTLTIQRTQQEDSAVYLCASSFGGAYNEQFFGPGTRLTVL.

This rearrangement joins TRBV11-2 to TRBJ2-7, with D possibly TRBD1 on 6 matching bases. The CDR3 is 15 residues long. CDR1 is SGHAT, CDR2 FQNNGV, per germline. Trimming pared 2 bases from V and 0 bases from J, leaving 11 bases between. For the CDR3, the DNA is TGTGCCAGCAGCTTAACTCGAGGGGGCTCCTACGAGCAGTACTTC. Translation gives CASSLTRGGSYEQYF. The full variable domain, rest sourced from reference TRBV11-2 and TRBJ2-7, is EAGVAQSPRYKIIEKRQSVAFWCNPISGHATLYWYQQILGQGPKLLIQFQNNGVVDDSQLPKDRFSAERLKGVDSTLKIQPAKLEDSAVYLCASSLTRGGSYEQYFGPGTRLTVT.

The rearrangement joins TRBV19 to TRBJ2-5; TRBD2 matches 7 bases. J was trimmed by 1 base and V by 3 bases; bases with no gene match: 14. This CDR3 has 18 residues. From germline, CDR1 is LNHDA and CDR2 SQIVND (reference sequence). The CDR3 DNA reads as TGTGCCAGTAGTATTCTCAACCCAGCGGGGATCACCCAAGAGACCCAGTACTTC. This encodes CASSILNPAGITQETQYF.

The rearrangement links TRBV2 to TRBJ2-5; D not certain. V was clipped by 7 bases and J by 5 bases, with 11 bases between them. The CDR3 totals 12 residues. CDR1 and CDR2 from the germline V gene are SNHLY and FYNNEI. The CDR3: CASMGIEETQYF. The CDR3 DNA reads as TGTGCCAGCATGGGCATCGAGGAGACCCAGTACTTC.

The chain is built from TRBV27 and TRBJ2-6; D uncertain. The V and J ends lost 10 bases and 0 bases respectively, with 13 bases between them. Germline V CDR1 and CDR2: MNHEY, SMNVEV (reference sequence). The CDR3 covers 15 residues. The CDR3 DNA reads TGTGCCACCTTAGACACCTTCTCTGGGGCCAACGTCCTGACTTTC. Translating it yields CATLDTFSGANVLTF.

The chain has TRBV7-2 and TRBJ2-5; 8 nucleotides line up with TRBD2. The CDR3 contains 13 residues. Per germline, CDR1 SGHTA and CDR2 FQGNSA. V was pared by 6 bases and J by 5 bases, with 5 bases of the junction left unmatched. CDR3 sequence reads: CASSLERGETQYF. For the CDR3, the DNA is TGTGCCAGCAGTCTGGAGCGGGGGGAGACCCAGTACTTC.

This CDR3 reads CASRTGGGSPLHF. The CDR3, as DNA: TGTGCCAGCAGAACAGGGGGGGGTTCACCCCTCCACTTT. The chain uses TRBV28 and TRBJ1-6; TRBD1 matches 8 bases. The CDR3 is made up of 13 amino acids. Germline-derived CDR1 and CDR2 are MDHEN and SYDVKM. V shed 6 bases and J 9 bases; nucleotides not matched to a gene: 4.

This clone was observed a few times. This chain connects TRBV13 to TRBJ2-1; 9 bases map to TRBD2. The germline V gene has CDR1 PRHDT and CDR2 FYEKMQ (reference sequence). The length of the CDR3 is 15 residues. V gave up 5 bases and J gave up 4 bases; unmatched junction bases: 6. Here the CDR3 reads CASSLRLAEYNEQFF. The CDR3 DNA reads TGTGCCAGCAGCCTGAGACTAGCGGAGTACAATGAGCAGTTCTTC.

This rearrangement joins TRBV30 to TRBJ1-2; 8 positions agree with TRBD1. The trim removed 5 bases at V and 3 bases at J, leaving 11 bases unmatched. The V gene's germline CDR1 is GTSNPN and CDR2 SVGIG (reference sequence). CDR3 length: 15 residues. CDR3 DNA sequence: TGTGCCTGGTGGGCCGGGACAGGCCTATACTATGGCTACACCTTC. It encodes CAWWAGTGLYYGYTF.

This clone was recorded only once. The chain has TRBV5-1 and TRBJ1-1; 8 nucleotides match TRBD1. This CDR3 comprises 15 residues. Germline CDR1 is SGHRS and CDR2 is YFSETQ. The V gene end was trimmed by 4 bases and the J gene end by 1 base; junction bases not matched to a gene: 6. The CDR3 DNA reads TGCGCCAGCAGCGTACAGGGGGACCCGAACACTGAAGCTTTCTTT. Its translation is CASSVQGDPNTEAFF.

The chain couples TRBV28 to TRBJ1-2, with no clear D. CDR1 and CDR2 (germline): MDHEN, SYDVKM. The CDR3 sequence is 12 residues long. The V end was cut by 6 bases, the J end by 6 bases, with 11 bases between. The chain's CDR3 is CASSPPGDGYTF. The DNA for the CDR3 is TGTGCCAGCAGCCCGCCCGGGGATGGCTACACCTTC.

J is TRBJ2-3 and V is TRBV7-9; 11 nucleotides agree with TRBD1. This CDR3 has 15 residues. The ends lost 5 bases at V and 2 bases at J; junction bases unmatched: 3. From germline, CDR1 is SEHNR and CDR2 FQNEAQ (reference sequence). CDR3 nucleotide sequence: TGTGCCAGCAGCCTTGGACAGGGGGCCACAGATACGCAGTATTTT. Protein: CASSLGQGATDTQYF.

This clone occurred once. The chain employs TRBV10-3 and TRBJ1-6; D remains unclear. This CDR3 has 13 amino acids. The V end lost 0 bases, the J end lost 14 bases, and 11 bases lay between the germline ends. Germline-derived CDR1 and CDR2 are ENHRY and SYGVKD. CDR3 sequence reads: CAISESYLSTLHF. CDR3 sequence (DNA): TGTGCCATCAGTGAGTCCTACCTCTCCACCCTCCACTTT.

The V call is TRBV7-2, the J call TRBJ2-1, with 8 bases identical to TRBD1. CDR3 size: 14 residues. Germline CDR1 is SGHTA and CDR2 is FQGNSA. After removal of 6 bases from V and 3 bases from J, the junction contained 4 bases not matched to a gene. CDR3 bases: TGTGCCAGCAGGTCAGGACAGGGCTACAATGAGCAGTTCTTC. Its protein is CASRSGQGYNEQFF.

The V gene is TRBV6-1, the J gene TRBJ1-2; 7 nucleotides match TRBD1. V lost 5 bases to trimming and J lost 0 bases; unmatched junction nucleotides: 6. The CDR3 has 15 amino acids. Germline CDR1 is MNHNS and CDR2 is SASEGT. The CDR3: CASSRDSSSNYGYTF. Written as DNA, the CDR3 is TGTGCCAGCAGTCGGGACAGCTCATCTAACTATGGCTACACCTTC.

The genes are TRBV19 and TRBJ1-1, with TRBD1 identical over 9 bases. The junction had 5 bases not matched to a gene; V was cut back by 5 bases and J by 4 bases. The CDR3 runs to 14 residues. Germline CDR1 LNHDA, CDR2 SQIVND (reference sequence). CDR3 region: CASSGGQGITEAFF. In nucleotides, the CDR3 is TGTGCCAGTAGTGGCGGACAGGGGATCACTGAAGCTTTCTTT.

The chain links TRBV2 to TRBJ2-7; possibly TRBD2 for D (6 bases). From germline, CDR1 is SNHLY and CDR2 FYNNEI. This CDR3 region has 15 residues. The ends were cut back, 6 bases at V and 2 bases at J, with 17 bases in the middle. As DNA, the CDR3 is TGTGCCAGCAGAGGCCGGGAGCCGGCAACCTACGAGCAGTACTTC. It encodes CASRGREPATYEQYF.